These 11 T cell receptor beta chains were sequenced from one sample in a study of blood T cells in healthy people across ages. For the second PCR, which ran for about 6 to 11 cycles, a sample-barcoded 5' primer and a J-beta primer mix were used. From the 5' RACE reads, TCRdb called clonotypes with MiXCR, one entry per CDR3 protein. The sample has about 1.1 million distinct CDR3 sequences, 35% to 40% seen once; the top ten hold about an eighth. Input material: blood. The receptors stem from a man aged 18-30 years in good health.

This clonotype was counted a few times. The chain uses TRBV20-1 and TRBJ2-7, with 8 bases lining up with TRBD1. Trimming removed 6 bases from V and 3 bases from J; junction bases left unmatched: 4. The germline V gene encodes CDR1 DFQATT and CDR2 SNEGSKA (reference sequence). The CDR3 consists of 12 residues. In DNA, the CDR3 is TGCAGTGCGGGGACAGGAAACTACGAGCAGTACTTC. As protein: CSAGTGNYEQYF.

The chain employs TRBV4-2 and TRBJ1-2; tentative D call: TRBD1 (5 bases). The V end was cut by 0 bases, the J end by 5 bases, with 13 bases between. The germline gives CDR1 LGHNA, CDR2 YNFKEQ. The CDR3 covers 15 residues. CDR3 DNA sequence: TGTGCCAGCAGCCAAGAAGGGGCAACCGTATATGGCTACACCTTC. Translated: CASSQEGATVYGYTF.

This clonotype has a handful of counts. The CDR3 loop is CATSDRTTYEQYF. The CDR3 DNA follows: TGTGCCACCTCGGACAGGACAACCTACGAGCAGTACTTC. The rearrangement uses TRBV6-2 or TRBV6-3 and TRBJ2-7, with 7 bases aligning to TRBD1. This CDR3 is built from 13 residues. With V trimmed by 10 bases and J by 2 bases, 8 bases remained unmatched. CDR1 MNHEY and CDR2 SVGEGT come from the germline V gene.

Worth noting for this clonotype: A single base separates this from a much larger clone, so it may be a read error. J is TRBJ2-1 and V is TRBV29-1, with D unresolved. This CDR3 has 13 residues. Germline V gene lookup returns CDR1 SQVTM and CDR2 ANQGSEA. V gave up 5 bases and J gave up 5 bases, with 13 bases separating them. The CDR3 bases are TGCAGCGTTAGTGGGCAGAGTAACAATGAGCAGTTCTTC. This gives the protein CSVSGQSNNEQFF.

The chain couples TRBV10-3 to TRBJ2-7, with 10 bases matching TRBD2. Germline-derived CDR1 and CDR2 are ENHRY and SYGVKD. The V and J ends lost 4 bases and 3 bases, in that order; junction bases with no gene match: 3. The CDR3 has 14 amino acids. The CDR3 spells CAISGPSGSYEQYF. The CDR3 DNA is TGTGCCATCAGTGGTCCTAGCGGGAGCTACGAGCAGTACTTC.

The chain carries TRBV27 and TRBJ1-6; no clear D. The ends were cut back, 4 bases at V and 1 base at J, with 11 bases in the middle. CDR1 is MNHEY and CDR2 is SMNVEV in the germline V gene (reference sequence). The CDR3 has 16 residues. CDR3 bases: TGTGCCAGCAGTTCCTCTGATCAGTCCTATAATTCACCCCTCCACTTT. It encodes CASSSSDQSYNSPLHF.

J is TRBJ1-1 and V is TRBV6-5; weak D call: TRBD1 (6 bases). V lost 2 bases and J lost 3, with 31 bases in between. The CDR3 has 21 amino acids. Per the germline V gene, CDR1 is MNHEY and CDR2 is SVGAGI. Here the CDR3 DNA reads TGTGCCAGCAGTTACCTGGCCCCATCCGGTCGGACAGTGGGGGACCACACTGAAGCTTTCTTT. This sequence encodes CASSYLAPSGRTVGDHTEAFF.

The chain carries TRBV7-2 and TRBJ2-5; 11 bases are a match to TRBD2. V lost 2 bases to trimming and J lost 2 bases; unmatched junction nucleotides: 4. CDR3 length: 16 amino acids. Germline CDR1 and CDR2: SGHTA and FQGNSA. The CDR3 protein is CASSLTTSGGQETQYF. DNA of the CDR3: TGTGCCAGCAGCTTAACAACTAGCGGGGGTCAAGAGACCCAGTACTTC.

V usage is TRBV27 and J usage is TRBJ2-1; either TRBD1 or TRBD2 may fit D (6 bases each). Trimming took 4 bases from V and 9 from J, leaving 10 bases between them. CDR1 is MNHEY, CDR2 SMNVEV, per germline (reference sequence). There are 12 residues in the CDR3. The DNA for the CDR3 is TGTGCCAGCAGTTCCGGGGGCCTTGAGCAGTTCTTC. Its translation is CASSSGGLEQFF.

The CDR3 DNA is TGTGCCAGCAGCCAAGGCCCCCCGTCCTCTAATGAAAAACTGTTTTTT. Translated, it gives CASSQGPPSSNEKLFF. The genes are TRBV4-2 and TRBJ1-4; D unclear. Germline values: CDR1 LGHNA, CDR2 YNFKEQ. The CDR3 runs to 16 residues. V lost 1 base and J lost 3, with 12 bases in between.

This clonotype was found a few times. Written as DNA, the CDR3 is TGTGCCAGCAGTTTACGAAGACAGGGCACCTATGGCTACACCTTC. It specifies CASSLRRQGTYGYTF. The J gene is TRBJ1-2, the V gene TRBV27, with TRBD1 matching 7 bases. Trimming removed 2 bases from V and 4 bases from J; junction bases left unmatched: 7. CDR1 and CDR2 (germline): MNHEY, SMNVEV (reference sequence). This CDR3 has 15 amino acids.